This record covers a single T cell receptor beta chain. Its antigen remains unidentified. This sample is drawn from a study of cytomegalovirus exposure and HLA in healthy donors. Findings of the study overall: A later analysis linked a missense variant in DCLRE1C to the trimming of TCR beta V and J genes.

CDR1 MNHEY and CDR2 SVGAGI come from the germline V gene. V shed 6 bases and J 11 bases; nucleotides not matched to a gene: 9. This CDR3 is 14 amino acids long. The PCR had 60 Vbeta and 13 Jbeta primers. Only in-frame clones appear in the TCRdb table, and some are missing; sequencing was by immunoSEQ multiplex PCR. The sample has 100,000 to 150,000 clones, approximately 85% seen once. The receptor's source is a boy between 10 and 17 years old in good health and CMV-seronegative. Sequencing input: PBMCs. The chain has TRBV6-5 and TRBJ1-6, with 8 bases aligning to TRBD1. CDR3 sequence (DNA): TGTGCCAGCAGCCCGGGACAGGATCGTGCACCCCTCCACTTT. Amino acids: CASSPGQDRAPLHF.